One and the same sample provided the 27 T cell receptor beta chains below, sequenced in a study of blood T cell repertoires in COVID-19. Sequencing used immunoSEQ multiplex PCR; TCRdb keeps in-frame clones, though not all of them. The sample contains 65,000 to 90,000 clones, 91% of which appear only once. Sequenced material: peripheral blood. The receptors derive from a human donor in a cohort sampled during active COVID-19.

The genes are TRBV19 and TRBJ1-4; D is perhaps TRBD1 (6 bases). This CDR3 is built from 13 residues. Germline CDR1 and CDR2: LNHDA and SQIVND (reference sequence). The V end lost 5 bases, the J end lost 4 bases, and 8 bases lay between the germline ends. The CDR3 protein is CASSAGVNEKLFF. The CDR3 nucleotides are TGTGCCAGTAGTGCAGGGGTTAATGAAAAACTGTTTTTT.

The rearrangement links TRBV19 to TRBJ2-1; TRBD1 aligns across 7 bases. CDR1 LNHDA and CDR2 SQIVND come from the germline V gene (reference sequence). The CDR3 runs 14 residues. Trimming took 6 bases from V and 8 from J; bases not matched to a gene: 10. The CDR3 region has the DNA TGTGCCAGTAGGGGGCCAGGGGGTGGGGATGAGCAGTTCTTC. Its protein is CASRGPGGGDEQFF.

This chain links TRBV7-6 with TRBJ2-1, with 12 bases fitting TRBD2. CDR3 length: 17 residues. Germline V gene data show CDR1 as SGHVS and CDR2 as FNYEAQ. Germline trimming cut 5 bases from V and 4 bases from J; bases unmatched to any gene: 9. In DNA form, the CDR3 reads TGTGCCAGCAGCCAGGGACCGACTAGCGGGGGATACAATGAGCAGTTCTTC. Its translation is CASSQGPTSGGYNEQFF.

The chain is built from TRBV3-1 (or the pseudogene TRBV3-2) and TRBJ2-7, with unresolved D. Germline values: CDR1 LGHDT, CDR2 YNNKEL (reference sequence). This CDR3 is 15 amino acids long. With 0 bases removed from V and 2 bases from J, the gap between germline ends came to 11 bases. CDR3 sequence (DNA): TGTGCCAGCAGCCAAGAGGGTAGCAGCCCCTACGAGCAGTACTTC. Protein: CASSQEGSSPYEQYF.

This sequence joins TRBV7-8 and TRBJ2-7; 8 positions match TRBD2. Looked up from germline, CDR1 is SGHVS and CDR2 is FQNEAQ. Trimming cost V 4 bases and J 1 base; bases outside gene matches: 3. The CDR3 runs 14 residues. The CDR3 DNA is TGTGCCAGCAGCTGGGCGGGGGGTTCCTACGAGCAGTACTTC. This translates into CASSWAGGSYEQYF.

This sequence joins TRBV7-8 and TRBJ2-3, with 11 nucleotides matching TRBD2. The CDR3 is 17 residues long. The J segment lost 5 bases and the V segment lost 1 base, leaving 8 bases of the junction unmatched. Germline V gene data show CDR1 as SGHVS and CDR2 as FQNEAQ. DNA for the CDR3: TGTGCCAGCAGCTTAGTTAGACTAGCGGGGTCGCTAGATACGCAGTATTTT. It yields the protein CASSLVRLAGSLDTQYF.

This clone was counted a few times. This chain uses TRBV20-1 with TRBJ1-3; D is ambiguous. CDR3 length: 13 amino acids. Trimming took off 3 bases at V and 1 base at J, with 7 bases between the two ends. Germline V gene lookup returns CDR1 DFQATT and CDR2 SNEGSKA (reference sequence). CDR3 in amino acids: CSASSGSGNTIYF. For the CDR3, the DNA is TGCAGTGCTAGTTCGGGTTCTGGAAACACCATATATTTT.

The chain uses TRBV5-6 and TRBJ2-7, with D maybe TRBD2 (5 bases). The CDR3 sequence is 14 residues long. The V gene lost 0 bases and the J gene lost 3 bases, with 10 bases spanning the gap. Per the germline V gene, CDR1 is SGHDT and CDR2 is YYEEEE. In nucleotides, the CDR3 is TGTGCCAGCAGCTTGGTGGTGGACTTCTACGAGCAGTACTTC. Translating it yields CASSLVVDFYEQYF.

This chain uses TRBV11-2 with TRBJ1-2, with TRBD1 identical over 12 bases. Germline-derived CDR1 and CDR2 are SGHAT and FQNNGV. The trim removed 4 bases at V and 5 bases at J, leaving 8 bases unmatched. The CDR3 consists of 16 residues. In DNA, the CDR3 is TGTGCCAGCAGCTCCGATCCGGGACAGGGGGCTTATGGCTACACCTTC. This encodes CASSSDPGQGAYGYTF.

This clone was found once. J is TRBJ2-3 and V is TRBV2, with a weak D call TRBD2 (5 bases). Trimming removed 4 bases from V and 6 bases from J, with 14 bases in between. The CDR3 spans 14 residues. Looked up from germline, CDR1 is SNHLY and CDR2 is FYNNEI. The CDR3 is CASSGVGRGDTQYF. CDR3 in DNA: TGTGCCAGCAGTGGGGTGGGTCGGGGTGATACGCAGTATTTT. Supplemented by reference TRBV2 and TRBJ2-3, the full variable domain reads EPEVTQTPSHQVTQMGQEVILRCVPISNHLYFYWYRQILGQKVEFLVSFYNNEISEKSEIFDDQFSVERPDGSNFTLKIRSTKLEDSAMYFCASSGVGRGDTQYFGPGTRLTVL.

The rearrangement links TRBV5-4 to TRBJ1-2; D is uncertain. CDR1 SGHNT and CDR2 YYREEE come from the germline V gene (reference sequence). The CDR3 loop spans 16 amino acids. The V end lost 2 bases, the J end lost 2 bases, and 16 bases lay between the germline ends. CDR3 in DNA: TGTGCCAGCAGCTTTGGCGCAGCCCAACAGAACTATGGCTACACCTTC. This sequence encodes CASSFGAAQQNYGYTF.

The CDR3 DNA sequence: TGTGCCAGCAGCAAAGCGGGAATACAGGGGGACACTGAAGCTTTCTTT. Protein: CASSKAGIQGDTEAFF. V is TRBV21-1 and J is TRBJ1-1; the D call of TRBD1 is as the table states it, not checked on the DNA. TRBV21-1 is a recognized pseudogene. The CDR3 contains 16 residues.

V is TRBV30 and J is TRBJ2-7, with 8 bases fitting TRBD2. The CDR3 has 14 amino acids. The V and J ends lost 4 bases and 4 bases, in that order; junction bases with no gene match: 9. CDR1 and CDR2 from the germline V gene are GTSNPN and SVGIG (reference sequence). In DNA form, the CDR3 reads TGTGCCTGGATACCGGGGGGGAATGGATACGAGCAGTACTTC. Protein sequence: CAWIPGGNGYEQYF.

The CDR3 reads CASSYLLAGGPDTQYF. Here the CDR3 DNA reads TGTGCCAGCAGTTACCTCTTGGCGGGGGGGCCAGATACGCAGTATTTT. This chain uses TRBV6-6 with TRBJ2-3; 9 nucleotides match TRBD2. CDR1 MNHNY and CDR2 SVGAGI come from the germline V gene (reference sequence). The CDR3 covers 16 residues. Unmatched junction bases numbered 7, after V lost 2 bases and J lost 4 bases.

This clone was counted between two and nine times. One junction end does not reproduce the germline sequence, and a read error may be involved. The chain couples TRBV19 to TRBJ1-5; 8 bases line up with TRBD1. The CDR3 is made up of 15 amino acids. The germline V gene encodes CDR1 LNHDA and CDR2 SQIVND (reference sequence). The CDR3 loop reads CASSLDRGRNQPQHF. The CDR3 bases are TGTGCCAGTAGTCTAGACAGGGGTCGAAATCAGCCCCAGCATTTT. Full variable domain (outside the CDR3, taken from reference TRBV19 and TRBJ1-5): DGGITQSPKYLFRKEGQNVTLSCEQNLNHDAMYWYRQDPGQGLRLIYYSQIVNDFQKGDIAEGYSVSREKKESFPLTVTSAQKNPTAFYLCASSLDRGRNQPQHFGDGTRLSIL.

The V gene is TRBV6-6, the J gene TRBJ1-2; D unresolved. CDR1 and CDR2 (germline): MNHNY, SVGAGI (reference sequence). There are 13 residues in the CDR3. V dropped 8 bases and J dropped 2 bases, with 12 bases sitting between them. CDR3 DNA: TGTGCCAGCGCACCGGAGGGAAACTATGGCTACACCTTC. It encodes CASAPEGNYGYTF.

The J gene is TRBJ1-5, the V gene TRBV6-2 or TRBV6-3; D gene unclear. In germline, CDR1 is MNHEY, CDR2 SVGEGT. The V gene lost 6 bases and the J gene lost 0 bases, with 15 bases spanning the gap. The CDR3 consists of 16 residues. CDR3 bases: TGTGCCAGCAGCCCCCCACTGATGTATAGCAATCAGCCCCAGCATTTT. Amino acids: CASSPPLMYSNQPQHF.

V usage is TRBV12-3 or TRBV12-4 and J usage is TRBJ1-5; tentative D call: TRBD1 (5 bases). V was shortened by 5 bases and J by 6 bases, with 8 bases between the two germline ends. This CDR3 is built from 12 residues. The CDR3 loop is CASSPGVQPQHF. In DNA, the CDR3 is TGTGCCAGCAGTCCGGGGGTTCAGCCCCAGCATTTT.

This chain links TRBV7-9 with TRBJ1-5; D remains unclear. Trimming took 1 base from V and 0 from J, leaving 7 bases between them. Germline V gene lookup returns CDR1 SEHNR and CDR2 FQNEAQ (reference sequence). CDR3 length: 15 residues. CDR3 sequence: CASSLGSYSNQPQHF. CDR3 sequence (DNA): TGTGCCAGCAGCTTAGGCAGTTATAGCAATCAGCCCCAGCATTTT.

The rearrangement links TRBV5-1 to TRBJ2-1; tentatively, D is TRBD2 (6 bases). Germline V gene data show CDR1 as SGHRS and CDR2 as YFSETQ. V gave up 0 bases and J gave up 2 bases, with 9 bases separating them. CDR3 size: 15 residues. The chain's CDR3 is CASSLDPGAYNEQFF. The CDR3 DNA reads TGCGCCAGCAGCTTGGATCCGGGGGCCTACAATGAGCAGTTCTTC.

J is TRBJ1-2 and V is TRBV19; TRBD1 agrees at 9 bases. After removal of 3 bases from V and 3 bases from J, the junction contained 8 bases not matched to a gene. This CDR3 spans 16 amino acids. Germline V gives CDR1 LNHDA, CDR2 SQIVND (reference sequence). CDR3 residues: CASSMGGTGYDYGYTF. CDR3 nucleotides: TGTGCCAGTAGTATGGGTGGGACAGGGTACGACTATGGCTACACCTTC.

V usage is TRBV11-2 and J usage is TRBJ2-1; 7 bases are shared with TRBD2. CDR3 size: 14 residues. The V gene's germline CDR1 is SGHAT and CDR2 FQNNGV. V gave up 1 base and J gave up 6 bases; unmatched junction bases: 3. Here the CDR3 reads CASSLVGGVNEQFF. The CDR3 bases are TGTGCCAGCAGCTTAGTGGGGGGGGTCAATGAGCAGTTCTTC.

The V and J genes are TRBV10-2 and TRBJ2-5, with 7 bases identical to TRBD2. The CDR3 has 14 amino acids. Germline assignment: CDR1 WSHSY and CDR2 SAAADI. V trimming: 6 bases; J trimming: 2 bases; junction bases outside the gene matches: 6. DNA for the CDR3: TGCGCCAGCAGCCACAGGACTAGACAAGAGACCCAGTACTTC. The encoded protein is CASSHRTRQETQYF.

The chain carries TRBV18 and TRBJ2-5; TRBD2 matches 7 bases. The trim removed 4 bases at V and 5 bases at J, leaving 7 bases unmatched. Germline CDR1 reads KGHSH; CDR2 reads LQKENI. The CDR3 is 14 amino acids. This CDR3 is CASSLSGGGETQYF. The CDR3, as DNA: TGTGCCAGCTCACTCTCGGGGGGAGGGGAGACCCAGTACTTC.

The chain couples TRBV10-3 to TRBJ2-1; 12 positions match TRBD1. J lost 7 bases, V lost 11 bases, and 9 bases had no gene match. Germline-derived CDR1 and CDR2 are ENHRY and SYGVKD. There are 14 residues in the CDR3. The CDR3 nucleotides are TGTGCCCATCATTCGGGACAGGGGGCGAATGAGCAGTTCTTC. Amino acids: CAHHSGQGANEQFF.

This clone was detected only once. The V and J genes are TRBV5-5 and TRBJ2-3; TRBD1 agrees at 8 bases. This CDR3 spans 17 amino acids. Germline V gene sequence: CDR1 SGHKS, CDR2 YYEKEE (reference sequence). V trimming: 0 bases; J trimming: 2 bases; junction bases outside the gene matches: 8. CDR3 residues: CASSLVWDRKSTDTQYF. The DNA for the CDR3 is TGTGCCAGCAGCTTGGTTTGGGACAGGAAATCCACAGATACGCAGTATTTT.

V gene TRBV7-8 combines with J gene TRBJ2-7; the match to TRBD2 covers 8 bases. This CDR3 is 18 amino acids long. V dropped 2 bases and J dropped 0; count of bases not matched to a gene: 12. Germline V lookup: CDR1 SGHVS, CDR2 FQNEAQ. The CDR3 DNA sequence: TGTGCCAGCAGCTTATCGCCTAGCGGGTTGCTAAGCTCCTACGAGCAGTACTTC. Translating gives CASSLSPSGLLSSYEQYF.